The sequence of this TCR beta chain was determined in a study of spatial heterogeneity in lung cancer. Study observations and caveats: Blood showed ubiquitous tumor TCRs more often at resection than at routine follow-up.

TCRdb reanalysed the 5' RACE reads using MiXCR and keeps one entry per CDR3 protein. Of roughly 46,000 distinct CDR3 sequences listed, about 11% were seen once; the top ten hold around 32%. The CDR3 spans 12 residues. Germline-derived CDR1 and CDR2 are MNHEY and SVGAGI. The J segment lost 6 bases and the V segment lost 10 bases, leaving 4 bases of the junction unmatched. Regarding time point: blood at routine non-recurrence follow-up after resection. Researchers sequenced whole RNA taken from tumor, nontumor lung or frozen PBMC without sorting. This clonotype was counted ten times or more. The antigen remains unidentified.

The sequencing used PBMCs, collected at follow-up. This sequence joins TRBV6-5 and TRBJ1-1, with 11 bases that match TRBD1. The clonotype was recovered from a male donor with early-stage non-small cell lung cancer. The CDR3 nucleotides read TGTGCCACCGGACAGGGGGCCCCTGAAGCTTTCTTT. This translates into CATGQGAPEAFF.